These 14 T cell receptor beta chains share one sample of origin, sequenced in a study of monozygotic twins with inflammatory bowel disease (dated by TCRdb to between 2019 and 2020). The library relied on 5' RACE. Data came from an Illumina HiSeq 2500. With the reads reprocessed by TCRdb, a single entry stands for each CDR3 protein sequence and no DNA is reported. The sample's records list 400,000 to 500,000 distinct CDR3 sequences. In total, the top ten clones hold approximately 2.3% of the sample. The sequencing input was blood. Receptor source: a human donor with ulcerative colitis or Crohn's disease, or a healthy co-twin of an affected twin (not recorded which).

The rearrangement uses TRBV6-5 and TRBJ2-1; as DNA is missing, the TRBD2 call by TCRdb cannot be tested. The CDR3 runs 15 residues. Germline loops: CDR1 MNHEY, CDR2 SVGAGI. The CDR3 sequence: CASSYRAGGPHEQFF.

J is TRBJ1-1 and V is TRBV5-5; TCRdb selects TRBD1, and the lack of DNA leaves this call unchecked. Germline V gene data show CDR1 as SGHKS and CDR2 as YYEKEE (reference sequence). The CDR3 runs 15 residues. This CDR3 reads CASSFRTELNTEAFF. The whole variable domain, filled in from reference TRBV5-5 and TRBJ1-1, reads DAGVTQSPTHLIKTRGQQVTLRCSPISGHKSVSWYQQVLGQGPQFIFQYYEKEERGRGNFPDRFSARQFPNYSSELNVNALLLGDSALYLCASSFRTELNTEAFFGQGTRLTVV.

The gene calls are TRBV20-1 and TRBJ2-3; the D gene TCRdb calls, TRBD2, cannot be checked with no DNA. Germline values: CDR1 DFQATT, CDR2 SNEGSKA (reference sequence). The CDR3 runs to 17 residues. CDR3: CSARGLAGGRPSDTQYF.

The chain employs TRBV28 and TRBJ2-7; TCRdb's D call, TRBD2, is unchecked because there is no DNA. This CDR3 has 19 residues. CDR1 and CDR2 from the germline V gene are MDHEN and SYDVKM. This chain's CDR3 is CASSSAGVSGRAEPYEQYF. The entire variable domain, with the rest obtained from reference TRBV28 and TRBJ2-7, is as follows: DVKVTQSSRYLVKRTGEKVFLECVQDMDHENMFWYRQDPGLGLRLIYFSYDVKMKEKGDIPEGYSVSREKKERFSLILESASTNQTSMYLCASSSAGVSGRAEPYEQYFGPGTRLTVT.

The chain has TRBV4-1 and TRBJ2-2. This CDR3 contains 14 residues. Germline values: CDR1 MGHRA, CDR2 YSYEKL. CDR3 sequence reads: CASSQGAFGGELFF.

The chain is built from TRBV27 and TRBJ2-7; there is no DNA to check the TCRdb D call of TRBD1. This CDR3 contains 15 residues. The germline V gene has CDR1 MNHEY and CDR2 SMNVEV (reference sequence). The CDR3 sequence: CASTKGQDFSYEQYF.

The chain's CDR3 is CAPPEIPGQPSYEQYF. This chain joins TRBV10-2 and TRBJ2-7; TCRdb gives TRBD1 as the D gene, but with no DNA this cannot be confirmed. The CDR3 runs 16 residues. Germline V gene lookup returns CDR1 WSHSY and CDR2 SAAADI.

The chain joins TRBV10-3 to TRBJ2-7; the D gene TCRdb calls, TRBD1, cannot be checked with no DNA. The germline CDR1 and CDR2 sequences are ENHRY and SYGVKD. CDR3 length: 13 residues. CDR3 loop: CAIREGVEAEQYF.

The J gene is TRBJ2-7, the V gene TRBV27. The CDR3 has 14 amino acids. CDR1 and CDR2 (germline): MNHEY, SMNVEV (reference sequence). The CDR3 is CASQSYGDTYEQYF.

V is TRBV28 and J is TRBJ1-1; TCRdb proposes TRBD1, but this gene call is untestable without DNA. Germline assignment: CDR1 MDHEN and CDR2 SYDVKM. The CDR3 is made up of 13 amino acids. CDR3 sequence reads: CASTISRVTEAFF.

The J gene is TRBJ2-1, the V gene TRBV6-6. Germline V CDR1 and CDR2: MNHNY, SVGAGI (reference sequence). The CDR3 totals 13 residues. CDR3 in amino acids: CASSYGVLNEQFF.

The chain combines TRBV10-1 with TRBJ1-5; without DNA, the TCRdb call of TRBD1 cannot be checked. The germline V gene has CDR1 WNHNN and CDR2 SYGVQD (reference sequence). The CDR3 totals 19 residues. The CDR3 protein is CASCPKEQGCRNSNQPQHF.

This chain's CDR3 is CSVEELSGRDQETQYF. The chain joins TRBV29-1 to TRBJ2-5; the D call from TCRdb, TRBD2, cannot be confirmed without DNA. The CDR3 covers 16 residues. Germline V gives CDR1 SQVTM, CDR2 ANQGSEA.

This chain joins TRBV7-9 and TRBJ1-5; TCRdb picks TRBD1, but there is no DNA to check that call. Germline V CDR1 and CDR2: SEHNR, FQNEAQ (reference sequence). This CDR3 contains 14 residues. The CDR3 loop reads CASSFPGEGQPQHF. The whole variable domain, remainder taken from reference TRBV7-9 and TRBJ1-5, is DTGVSQNPRHKITKRGQNVTFRCDPISEHNRLYWYRQTLGQGPEFLTYFQNEAQLEKSRLLSDRFSAERPKGSFSTLEIQRTEQGDSAMYLCASSFPGEGQPQHFGDGTRLSIL.